This TCR beta chain was recovered during a study of identical twins' blood T cells. Authors' processing steps: Per-library CDR3 reads ranged roughly 2 to 4 million; clonotypes, ~100,000 to ~550,000. TCRdb re-analysed the 5' RACE reads in MiXCR, keeping a single row per CDR3 protein. The V and J calls and clone size are TCRdb's, not the authors'. The sample shows 300,000 to 450,000 distinct CDR3 sequences, more than 25% of them seen only once. Likely shared infections and vaccines: all three twin pairs were reared together. Trimming shortened V by 3 bases and J by 6 bases, and 13 bases separated the two germline ends. This CDR3 is 14 amino acids long. Germline V CDR1 and CDR2: MNHNS, SASEGT.

The sequenced sample consisted of PBMCs. The source is a woman aged 18 to 49 in good health. V is TRBV6-1 and J is TRBJ2-3, with D perhaps matching TRBD2 (5 bases). The CDR3 region is CASSDPGRGDTQYF. CDR3 sequence (DNA): TGTGCCAGCAGTGATCCCGGACGAGGGGATACGCAGTATTTT.